A single sample gave rise to the 20 T cell receptor beta chains below, sequenced in a study of T-cell memory formation after mild COVID-19. TCRdb re-derived calls from the 5' RACE reads in MiXCR, one entry per CDR3 protein. This sample has fewer than 450,000 distinct CDR3 sequences, with more than 20% found just once. The sequenced sample consisted of PBMCs or a T cell subset sorted from them (not recorded which). The receptor set was obtained from an adult woman who had mild COVID-19 (a few samples of this study predate the infection). Cell type and time point are not known.

This clonotype was found a few times. The chain combines TRBV20-1 with TRBJ1-2; tentative D call: TRBD1 (5 bases). From germline, CDR1 is DFQATT and CDR2 SNEGSKA (reference sequence). The CDR3 is 12 residues long. Trimming stripped 7 bases from V and 2 bases from J, with 11 bases between. The CDR3 here is CSGLGPNYGYTF. The CDR3 DNA sequence: TGCAGTGGGTTGGGACCCAACTATGGCTACACCTTC.

This clonotype occurred a few times. V is TRBV18 and J is TRBJ1-2; maybe TRBD1 (6 bases). V lost 2 bases, J lost 1 base, and 11 bases lay in between. This CDR3 has 15 amino acids. The germline gives CDR1 KGHSH, CDR2 LQKENI. The chain's CDR3 is CASSPGTPDNYGYTF. DNA of the CDR3: TGTGCCAGCTCACCAGGGACACCGGATAACTATGGCTACACCTTC.

A few counts support this clonotype. The genes are TRBV5-1 and TRBJ2-7; D perhaps matches TRBD2 (7 bases). Between the trimmed V and J ends, which lost 4 bases and 6 bases, there was a span of 17 bases. The CDR3 spans 14 residues. Germline CDR1 reads SGHRS; CDR2 reads YFSETQ. CDR3 residues: CASSLGGAHSEQYF. In DNA, the CDR3 is TGCGCCAGCAGCCTAGGGGGGGCCCACAGCGAGCAGTACTTC.

The chain links TRBV5-6 to TRBJ2-7; D may be TRBD1 or TRBD2 (5 bases each). V dropped 2 bases and J dropped 2 bases, with 11 bases sitting between them. Germline values: CDR1 SGHDT, CDR2 YYEEEE. The CDR3 sequence is 14 residues long. CDR3 nucleotides: TGTGCCAGCAGCTTTCCGGGACGGGCCTACGAGCAGTACTTC. It translates to CASSFPGRAYEQYF.

This chain connects TRBV10-3 to TRBJ2-2; D call uncertain. Per the germline V gene, CDR1 is ENHRY and CDR2 is SYGVKD. Trimming cost V 6 bases and J 4 bases, with 18 bases left between them. The CDR3 is 16 residues long. The CDR3 DNA is TGTGCCATCAGGACCGCAAGGCGATTGGGCACCGGGGAGCTGTTTTTT. This translates into CAIRTARRLGTGELFF.

This chain joins TRBV6-5 and TRBJ1-6; weak D call: TRBD1 (5 bases). Germline V gene sequence: CDR1 MNHEY, CDR2 SVGAGI. The CDR3 contains 15 residues. V was cut by 2 bases and J by 11 bases, with 16 bases left in between. The CDR3 sequence is CASSYVAGYGTPLHF. In nucleotides, the CDR3 is TGTGCCAGCAGTTACGTGGCAGGGTATGGAACACCCCTCCACTTT.

This clonotype was seen a few times. This sequence joins TRBV20-1 and TRBJ1-5, with D uncertain. The length of the CDR3 is 14 residues. Deletions cut 2 bases from V and 4 bases from J, with 12 bases between. Germline V gene lookup returns CDR1 DFQATT and CDR2 SNEGSKA (reference sequence). CDR3 sequence reads: CSARQARINQPQHF. CDR3 DNA sequence: TGCAGTGCTAGACAGGCTCGAATAAATCAGCCCCAGCATTTT.

There are a few counts of this clonotype. The rearrangement links TRBV10-3 to TRBJ2-1, with 7 bases matching TRBD2. CDR1 and CDR2 (germline): ENHRY, SYGVKD. The length of the CDR3 is 18 residues. Trimming removed 3 bases from V and 4 bases from J; junction bases left unmatched: 15. The CDR3 reads CAISDLNPRASGYNEQFF. As DNA, the CDR3 is TGTGCCATCAGTGACCTCAATCCTAGGGCTAGCGGATACAATGAGCAGTTCTTC.

The CDR3 DNA reads TGTGCCAGCAGTGAAGCACCCGTCGGGACAGATACGCAGTATTTT. Translation: CASSEAPVGTDTQYF. The V call is TRBV2, the J call TRBJ2-3, with unresolved D. The CDR3 totals 15 residues. V lost 0 bases and J 3 bases, leaving 10 bases between the germline ends. Germline CDR1 and CDR2: SNHLY and FYNNEI.

The chain carries TRBV4-1 and TRBJ2-5, with D unresolved. There are 16 residues in the CDR3. Germline V CDR1 and CDR2: MGHRA, YSYEKL. Trimming stripped 4 bases from V and 2 bases from J, with 17 bases between. The CDR3 is CASSRRPTELQETQYF. The CDR3 nucleotides are TGCGCCAGCAGCCGTCGGCCGACCGAGTTACAAGAGACCCAGTACTTC.

J is TRBJ2-5 and V is TRBV6-5; D may be TRBD1 (5 bases). V was clipped by 1 base and J by 1 base, with 7 bases between them. CDR1 MNHEY and CDR2 SVGAGI come from the germline V gene. The CDR3 covers 14 residues. CDR3 DNA sequence: TGTGCCAGCAGTTACTTAGACAGCCAAGAGACCCAGTACTTC. Protein sequence: CASSYLDSQETQYF.

CDR3 bases: TGTGCCTGGACCCGACAGGGGGGCTACACCTTC. Its translation is CAWTRQGGYTF. The chain employs TRBV30 and TRBJ1-2, with 8 bases identical to TRBD1. The CDR3 length is 11 residues. V was pared by 4 bases and J by 8 bases, with 3 bases of the junction left unmatched. Germline CDR1 GTSNPN, CDR2 SVGIG (reference sequence).

The CDR3 region is CATSRDLAGMSEQFF. The CDR3 nucleotides read TGTGCCACCAGCAGAGATCTAGCGGGAATGAGTGAGCAGTTCTTC. The chain carries TRBV15 and TRBJ2-1; 9 bases are a match to TRBD2. Germline CDR1 LNHNV, CDR2 YYDKDF (reference sequence). Trimming cost V 0 bases and J 9 bases; bases outside gene matches: 6. This CDR3 contains 15 residues.

This chain links TRBV24-1 with TRBJ2-1; 8 nucleotides line up with TRBD2. V was clipped by 3 bases and J by 6 bases; unmatched bases: 3. Germline-derived CDR1 and CDR2 are KGHDR and SFDVKD. CDR3 length: 14 amino acids. For the CDR3, the DNA is TGTGCCACCAGTGATAGCGGGAGTGGCAATGAGCAGTTCTTC. It yields the protein CATSDSGSGNEQFF.

J is TRBJ2-3 and V is TRBV24-1; 9 nucleotides match TRBD1. V lost 3 bases to trimming and J lost 0 bases; unmatched junction nucleotides: 3. This CDR3 is built from 16 residues. Germline V gene sequence: CDR1 KGHDR, CDR2 SFDVKD. As DNA, the CDR3 is TGTGCCACCAGTGATACAGGACAGGGGAGCACAGATACGCAGTATTTT. This sequence encodes CATSDTGQGSTDTQYF.

V gene TRBV4-1 combines with J gene TRBJ1-1, with D perhaps matching TRBD1 (6 bases). CDR1 and CDR2 (germline): MGHRA, YSYEKL. V lost 4 bases and J lost 1, with 10 bases in between. This CDR3 comprises 14 residues. The CDR3 protein is CASSPWTANTEAFF. The CDR3 nucleotides read TGCGCCAGCAGCCCCTGGACAGCGAACACTGAAGCTTTCTTT.

The gene calls are TRBV6-1 and TRBJ2-7; D is undetermined. V was cut by 0 bases and J by 3 bases, with 15 bases left in between. Germline CDR1 is MNHNS and CDR2 is SASEGT. This CDR3 contains 16 residues. As DNA, the CDR3 is TGTGCCAGCAGTGAAGCGGTACTGCGATCCAACTACGAGCAGTACTTC. This gives the protein CASSEAVLRSNYEQYF.

This clonotype was counted only a few times. The chain couples TRBV27 to TRBJ2-4; tentative D call: TRBD2 (5 bases). With 6 bases removed from V and 8 bases from J, the gap between germline ends came to 14 bases. The CDR3 covers 13 residues. The germline CDR1 and CDR2 sequences are MNHEY and SMNVEV (reference sequence). The CDR3 spells CASSQDFGDIQYF. CDR3 sequence (DNA): TGTGCCAGCAGCCAAGATTTCGGGGACATTCAGTACTTC.

V gene TRBV6-4 combines with J gene TRBJ2-5; the match to TRBD1 covers 8 bases. The V and J ends lost 5 bases and 4 bases, in that order; junction bases with no gene match: 6. The CDR3 length is 14 residues. Germline values: CDR1 MRHNA, CDR2 SNTAGT. The chain's CDR3 is CASSPGTGAETQYF. DNA for the CDR3: TGTGCCAGCAGTCCAGGGACAGGCGCAGAGACCCAGTACTTC.

V and J are TRBV15 and TRBJ2-7; TRBD2 matches 8 bases. This CDR3 contains 16 residues. Germline V gene data show CDR1 as LNHNV and CDR2 as YYDKDF (reference sequence). The V segment lost 2 bases and the J segment 3 bases; nucleotides outside the gene matches: 9. The CDR3 bases are TGTGCCACCAGCAGACCCGGAGCGGGGGAAGACTACGAGCAGTACTTC. This gives the protein CATSRPGAGEDYEQYF.